This section outlines one T cell receptor beta chain sequence together with its context. There is no known antigen for this receptor. It has no much larger one-base neighbor in the sample; base qualities were not kept. Library preparation was by the immunoSEQ multiplex PCR assay. Sourced from immuneACCESS, this table was stored by TCRdb with only in-frame sequences that have V and J called. A share of the clones is absent; for the studies checked, an unresolved V gene accounts for under half, and the remainder has no known explanation. The table for this sample lists roughly 58,000 clones; roughly 94% of them were counted only once. The ten largest clones capture about 3.5% of the sample. This entry is derived from a study of T cell changes during pregnancy in multiple sclerosis (dated by TCRdb to the late 2010s). Background for the entire study: Changes in the T cell repertoire over the course of pregnancy were examined in this study in women with multiple sclerosis.

From the germline V gene, CDR1 is SNHLY and CDR2 is FYNNEI. V is pared back by 1 base and J by 2 bases, with 8 bases lying between the germline termini. The CDR3 holds 15 amino acids from the cysteine to the phenylalanine. Only the CDR3 part of the read is kept: 45 bases, read in frame from the first base. The chain uses TRBV2 and TRBJ2-2, and perhaps TRBD1 as D gene, on 5 matching bases. The sequence came from a female donor with multiple sclerosis, enrolled in a pregnancy study. The material was CD8+ T cells from peripheral blood mononuclear cells, obtained in the third trimester of pregnancy. The CDR3 region reads CASSEVWTNTGELFF. The nucleotide sequence is given as TGTGCCAGCAGTGAAGTCTGGACAAACACCGGGGAGCTGTTTTTT. Outside the CDR3, residues come from the reference TRBV2 and TRBJ2-2 proteins, so the full variable domain is: EPEVTQTPSHQVTQMGQEVILRCVPISNHLYFYWYRQILGQKVEFLVSFYNNEISEKSEIFDDQFSVERPDGSNFTLKIRSTKLEDSAMYFCASSEVWTNTGELFFGEGSRLTVL.